The next 22 T cell receptor beta chains were all read from a single sample in a study of T cells in Graves' hyperthyroidism and ophthalmopathy (dated by TCRdb to the late 2010s). The method was multiplex PCR. TCRdb names Illumina HiSeq 2000 as the instrument used. TCR beta CDR3 regions were amplified from RNA transcripts. The TCR CDR3 was subjected to a first round of RT-PCR using the HTBI primer set and the Qiagen OneStep RT-PCR kit. TCRdb trimmed public reads at Q25 via fastp, called clones via MiXCR and kept in-frame beta chains. CDR3 protein duplicates are merged, each entry listing the most common genes and DNA. Counted in this sample were around 280,000 distinct CDR3 sequences; roughly 14% of them appeared once. Of the sample, almost 8% falls within the top ten clones. The sequenced sample consisted of blood. The receptors were sampled from a woman between 25 and 40 years old with Graves' hyperthyroidism that later progressed to Graves' ophthalmopathy.

This clonotype appeared many times. The chain uses TRBV7-8 and TRBJ2-7; D is unresolved. The germline V and J ends were trimmed by 5 bases and 1 base, with 12 bases remaining between them. This CDR3 has 14 residues. The germline V gene encodes CDR1 SGHVS and CDR2 FQNEAQ. The DNA for the CDR3 is TGTGCCAGCAGCCCAGATACCATATCCTACGAGCAGTACTTC. Translated, it gives CASSPDTISYEQYF.

This clonotype was detected ten times or more. J is TRBJ2-3 and V is TRBV27; TRBD2 aligns across 10 bases. Germline V CDR1 and CDR2: MNHEY, SMNVEV (reference sequence). V was clipped by 5 bases and J by 0 bases; unmatched bases: 5. This CDR3 contains 16 residues. DNA for the CDR3: TGTGCCAGCAGTGAAGGACTAGCGGTTAGCACAGATACGCAGTATTTT. It specifies CASSEGLAVSTDTQYF.

This clonotype was recorded many times. This chain joins TRBV27 and TRBJ1-5, with TRBD1 as a possible D gene (6 bases). Germline V gene sequence: CDR1 MNHEY, CDR2 SMNVEV (reference sequence). The CDR3 loop spans 15 amino acids. V was trimmed by 1 base and J by 2 bases, leaving 9 bases between them. The CDR3 loop reads CASSLWGLGNQPQHF. The CDR3 DNA reads as TGTGCCAGCAGTTTATGGGGGCTGGGCAATCAGCCCCAGCATTTT.

In its sample, this clonotype was seen many times. This sequence joins TRBV7-2 and TRBJ2-1, with D unresolved. V lost 2 bases to trimming and J lost 7 bases, with 3 bases between them. The length of the CDR3 is 11 residues. The germline V gene encodes CDR1 SGHTA and CDR2 FQGNSA. The CDR3 loop reads CASSLINEQFF. As DNA, the CDR3 is TGTGCCAGCAGCTTAATAAATGAGCAGTTCTTC.

This clonotype was detected ten times or more. The chain recombines TRBV4-1 with TRBJ2-3; TRBD2 matches at 10 bases. Per the germline V gene, CDR1 is MGHRA and CDR2 is YSYEKL. CDR3 size: 17 residues. V shed 0 bases, J shed 1 base, and the junction held 4 bases outside the gene matches. The CDR3 is CASSQDRTSGGTDTQYF. CDR3 bases: TGCGCCAGCAGCCAAGATCGGACTAGCGGTGGCACAGATACGCAGTATTTT.

This clonotype was seen repeatedly, ten times or more. This chain links TRBV6-2 or TRBV6-3 with TRBJ1-2, with D unclear. Trimming removed 2 bases from V and 7 bases from J, with 14 bases in between. Germline V gives CDR1 MNHEY, CDR2 SVGEGT. This CDR3 has 14 residues. The DNA for the CDR3 is TGTGCCAGCAGTTACGGCGGCGGCCTAGTTGGCTACACCTTC. Its protein is CASSYGGGLVGYTF.

This clonotype was observed many times. The chain links TRBV5-1 to TRBJ2-7, with D tentatively TRBD1 (5 bases). With 3 bases removed from V and 5 bases from J, the gap between germline ends came to 12 bases. Germline CDR1 is SGHRS and CDR2 is YFSETQ. The CDR3 is made up of 13 amino acids. CDR3: CASSSTRAHEQYF. CDR3 DNA sequence: TGCGCCAGCAGCTCAACCAGGGCCCACGAGCAGTACTTC.

The chain recombines TRBV18 with TRBJ2-1; 7 bases line up with TRBD2. Germline CDR1 KGHSH, CDR2 LQKENI. Trimming took 2 bases from V and 7 from J; bases not matched to a gene: 17. The CDR3 runs to 18 residues. CDR3 bases: TGTGCCAGCTCACCAACAAATGATCCGAGACTAGCTTCGAATGAGCAGTTCTTC. Residues: CASSPTNDPRLASNEQFF. The whole variable domain, remainder taken from reference TRBV18 and TRBJ2-1, is NAGVMQNPRHLVRRRGQEARLRCSPMKGHSHVYWYRQLPEEGLKFMVYLQKENIIDESGMPKERFSAEFPKEGPSILRIQQVVRGDSAAYFCASSPTNDPRLASNEQFFGPGTRLTVL.

V gene TRBV30 combines with J gene TRBJ2-1; 7 bases line up with TRBD2. CDR1 and CDR2 (germline): GTSNPN, SVGIG (reference sequence). V shed 0 bases and J 0 bases; nucleotides not matched to a gene: 2. The CDR3 has 15 residues. The CDR3 sequence: CAWSVGRGSYNEQFF. DNA of the CDR3: TGTGCCTGGAGTGTAGGGAGGGGCTCCTACAATGAGCAGTTCTTC.

The chain joins TRBV5-4 to TRBJ2-1, with a tentative D call TRBD2 (5 bases). V was shortened by 4 bases and J by 7 bases, with 12 bases between the two germline ends. Germline CDR1 SGHNT, CDR2 YYREEE (reference sequence). The length of the CDR3 is 13 residues. The DNA of the CDR3 is TGTGCCAGCAGCATCCCGGGGTATAATGAGCAGTTCTTC. It codes for CASSIPGYNEQFF.

This clonotype was counted ten times or more. V is TRBV5-1 and J is TRBJ1-1; weak D call: TRBD1 (6 bases). This CDR3 has 14 residues. Per the germline V gene, CDR1 is SGHRS and CDR2 is YFSETQ. Trimming cost V 4 bases and J 7 bases, with 17 bases left between them. DNA of the CDR3: TGCGCCAGCAGCCCCATTAACAGGGCAGGTGAAGCTTTCTTT. Its translation is CASSPINRAGEAFF. Filled out from reference TRBV5-1 and TRBJ1-1, the complete variable domain reads KAGVTQTPRYLIKTRGQQVTLSCSPISGHRSVSWYQQTPGQGLQFLFEYFSETQRNKGNFPGRFSGRQFSNSRSEMNVSTLELGDSALYLCASSPINRAGEAFFGQGTRLTVV.

This clonotype was detected many times. The chain combines TRBV12-5 with TRBJ2-1; D gene uncertain. The CDR3 is 11 amino acids. V lost 1 base, J lost 8 bases, and 3 bases lay in between. The germline V gene has CDR1 LGHNT and CDR2 FRNRAP. CDR3: CASGLEDEQFF. The DNA for the CDR3 is TGTGCTAGTGGTTTGGAGGATGAGCAGTTCTTC.

This clonotype occurred many times. V usage is TRBV20-1 and J usage is TRBJ2-7, with 9 bases that match TRBD2. Losses at the gene ends were 1 base for V and 2 bases for J; bases not matched to a gene: 6. The V gene's germline CDR1 is DFQATT and CDR2 SNEGSKA (reference sequence). CDR3 length: 15 residues. DNA of the CDR3: TGCAGTGCTAGAGTGGTAGCGGGAGCGACCTACGAGCAGTACTTC. It specifies CSARVVAGATYEQYF.

The V call is TRBV2, the J call TRBJ2-7; TRBD1 agrees at 10 bases. The V gene end was trimmed by 7 bases and the J gene end by 2 bases; junction bases not matched to a gene: 8. The V gene's germline CDR1 is SNHLY and CDR2 FYNNEI. The CDR3 has 15 amino acids. DNA for the CDR3: TGTGCCAGCAATCGACCGGGGACAGGGGCCTACGAGCAGTACTTC. Translated: CASNRPGTGAYEQYF.

This clonotype has at least ten counts. The V and J genes are TRBV30 and TRBJ1-6; no reliable D call. Per the germline V gene, CDR1 is GTSNPN and CDR2 is SVGIG (reference sequence). The V end lost 4 bases, the J end lost 0 bases, and 10 bases lay between the germline ends. This CDR3 spans 15 amino acids. For the CDR3, the DNA is TGTGCCTGGAAACTCCCCAGCTCCTATAATTCACCCCTCCACTTT. It yields the protein CAWKLPSSYNSPLHF.

The sample holds many counts of this clonotype. The genes are TRBV29-1 and TRBJ2-1, with 7 bases matching TRBD2. Per the germline V gene, CDR1 is SQVTM and CDR2 is ANQGSEA. This CDR3 region has 14 residues. Trimming took 7 bases from V and 8 from J; bases not matched to a gene: 14. The CDR3 nucleotides are TGCAGCGCCCCTCTTAGCGGGCCGGTCGATGAGCAGTTCTTC. It codes for CSAPLSGPVDEQFF.

The rearrangement links TRBV18 to TRBJ2-1; 7 bases are a match to TRBD2. Germline CDR1 reads KGHSH; CDR2 reads LQKENI. V lost 3 bases to trimming and J lost 0 bases; unmatched junction nucleotides: 5. This CDR3 has 16 residues. The CDR3 spells CASSPTLADSYNEQFF. CDR3 nucleotides: TGTGCCAGCTCACCCACCCTAGCGGACTCCTACAATGAGCAGTTCTTC.

Ten or more counts support this clonotype. V gene TRBV12-3 or TRBV12-4 combines with J gene TRBJ2-5; D may be TRBD2 (5 bases). CDR3 length equals 15 residues. V dropped 7 bases and J dropped 5 bases, with 20 bases sitting between them. The CDR3 bases are TGTGCCAGCACTCCTACCGGGATCATAGATGAGACCCAGTACTTC. As protein: CASTPTGIIDETQYF.

This clonotype has ten or more counts. The chain couples TRBV4-2 to TRBJ2-7, with TRBD2 matching over 8 bases. The germline V gene encodes CDR1 LGHNA and CDR2 YNFKEQ. The J segment lost 4 bases and the V segment lost 1 base, leaving 3 bases of the junction unmatched. The CDR3 totals 14 residues. The CDR3: CASSQVIAGYEQYF. CDR3 sequence (DNA): TGTGCCAGCAGCCAAGTGATAGCGGGGTACGAGCAGTACTTC.

This clonotype has at least ten counts. The chain is built from TRBV3-1 and TRBJ2-3, with D unclear. V dropped 0 bases and J dropped 5 bases, with 6 bases sitting between them. This CDR3 comprises 13 residues. Per the germline V gene, CDR1 is LGHDT and CDR2 is YNNKEL (reference sequence). CDR3 protein: CASSQERGDTQYF. The CDR3 nucleotides read TGTGCCAGCAGCCAAGAACGAGGAGATACGCAGTATTTT.

At least ten counts were recorded for this clonotype. This chain uses TRBV28 with TRBJ1-1; D is unresolved. V was pared by 7 bases and J by 0 bases, with 9 bases between. Germline loops: CDR1 MDHEN, CDR2 SYDVKM. CDR3 size: 13 residues. The CDR3 reads CASNQTVNTEAFF. The CDR3 coding sequence is TGTGCCAGCAACCAGACGGTGAACACTGAAGCTTTCTTT.

Note on this clonotype: At one boundary the junction diverges from the germline segment, which might be a read error. Here the CDR3 DNA reads TGCGCCAGCAGCCAAGTAAAAGGGATTGCACCCCTCCACTTT. Translated: CASSQVKGIAPLHF. The V and J genes are TRBV5-4 and TRBJ1-6; D is undetermined. The CDR3 loop spans 14 amino acids. The V gene's germline CDR1 is SGHNT and CDR2 YYREEE (reference sequence).